This TCR beta chain derives from a study of blood T cell repertoires in COVID-19 (dated by TCRdb to between 2020 and 2021). Concerning the study at large: Collaborator samples came from the United States, Italy and Spain and covered acute and convalescent phases of COVID-19. A de-identified subject ID, COVID-19 status, age in years and sex were almost always included in the sample metadata. Where available, HLA class I and class II types were taken from metadata supplied by the sample provider and were not determined by assay-based typing. Deeply sampled blood TCRbeta repertoires from subjects exposed to, actively infected with, or recovered from COVID-19 were included in the dataset. The material from the prospective study consisted of cDNA or gDNA derived from T cells, B-cell-depleted T cells, or PBMCs. Samples came from the ongoing ImmuneRACE study (first 160 participants) plus 1,254 subjects from 6 global collaborators. A freely available public database, intended as a resource for researchers studying the immune response to SARS-CoV-2, is where the repertoires were released.

Whole blood was collected in K2EDTA tubes by collaborating institutions according to the institutions' own protocols. For TCRbeta analysis, collaborators shipped samples in one of three forms: frozen whole blood, isolated PBMCs, or DNA extracted from either of those sample types. Overall study outcomes, separate from this receptor: The amount of clinical and demographic metadata varied by source and participant and was provided uncurated.

The immunoSEQ Assay, a bias-controlled multiplex PCR, was used to amplify TCRbeta CDR3 regions from genomic DNA. The authors processed their data as follows. The number of nucleated cells in each sample was estimated from the amplification of reference gene primers within the assay. To quantify the absolute abundance of each unique TCRbeta CDR3 rearrangement, sequence reads were collapsed and filtered. For each sample, productive Simpson clonality was calculated as the square root of Simpson's diversity index across productive rearrangements. In its TCRdb copy, this immuneACCESS table keeps in-frame sequences only and misses some clones. Where compared with another copy, unresolved V genes explain less than half of these, and the others have no known cause. That table is the source of V, J and clone size, and D and trimming were worked out from the DNA. Across this sample there are a few hundred thousand clones, with over 80% seen only once. The top ten constitute approximately 5.4% of the sample.

V is reduced by 6 bases and J by 0 bases, leaving a spacing of 15 bases between them. The CDR3 holds 16 amino acids from the cysteine to the phenylalanine. CDR3 DNA is the only sequence kept; it has 48 bases, read in frame from the first base. The germline V gene (reference sequence) provides CDR1 MNHEY and CDR2 SMNVEV. Note on this clone: Its antigen is not yet known. It has no much larger one-base neighbor in the sample; base qualities were not kept.

Specimen: peripheral blood. The V and J genes are TRBV27 and TRBJ1-3; a tentative D call is TRBD1 (5 bases match). The sequence was obtained from a human donor in a cohort sampled during active COVID-19. The nucleotide sequence reads TGTGCCAGCAGCCCTTTCACAGGAGCCTCTGGAAACACCATATATTTT. Its coded protein is CASSPFTGASGNTIYF.